A single sample is the source of the 29 T cell receptor beta chains below, sequenced in a study of blood T cell repertoires in COVID-19. Method: immunoSEQ multiplex PCR; TCRdb's copy keeps in-frame clones and lacks some. The sample lists about 150,000 clones, 85% to 90% occurring once. Sequenced sample: PBMCs or T cells enriched from blood (not recorded which). These receptors were collected from a woman aged 50 to 65 who had recovered from COVID-19.

The chain couples TRBV5-5 to TRBJ1-1; possible D gene TRBD1, 5 bases. Germline loops: CDR1 SGHKS, CDR2 YYEKEE (reference sequence). The CDR3 extends over 18 amino acids. The V gene lost 0 bases and the J gene lost 4 bases, with 22 bases spanning the gap. The CDR3 sequence: CASSLVVTVGDLATEAFF. The CDR3 DNA reads as TGTGCCAGCAGCTTGGTAGTGACAGTAGGGGATTTAGCCACTGAAGCTTTCTTT.

The gene calls are TRBV5-4 and TRBJ2-1; 13 bases fit TRBD2. The CDR3 is 16 residues long. J gave up 3 bases and V 6 bases, and 6 bases lay outside the gene matches. Germline V gene sequence: CDR1 SGHNT, CDR2 YYREEE (reference sequence). CDR3 sequence reads: CASTVRLAGGYNEQFF. The DNA of the CDR3 is TGTGCCAGCACCGTACGACTAGCGGGGGGCTACAATGAGCAGTTCTTC.

This clone showed up just once. The chain employs TRBV19 and TRBJ1-1, with D unclear. The V gene lost 5 bases and the J gene lost 6 bases, with 16 bases spanning the gap. Germline V lookup: CDR1 LNHDA, CDR2 SQIVND (reference sequence). This CDR3 comprises 14 residues. CDR3 bases: TGTGCCAGTAGTTCCACCGCGACAACCCCTGAAGCTTTCTTT. It yields the protein CASSSTATTPEAFF.

This chain connects TRBV7-2 to TRBJ2-7; D is unresolved. The germline V gene has CDR1 SGHTA and CDR2 FQGNSA. Trimming shortened V by 1 base and J by 3 bases, and 7 bases separated the two germline ends. The CDR3 consists of 13 residues. The CDR3 sequence is CASSLDQNYEQYF. The CDR3 DNA is TGTGCCAGCAGCTTAGATCAGAACTACGAGCAGTACTTC.

This chain links TRBV25-1 with TRBJ2-5, with 11 bases matching TRBD1. The CDR3 consists of 17 residues. With V trimmed by 1 base and J by 6 bases, 10 bases remained unmatched. Germline CDR1 is MGHDK and CDR2 is SYGVNS. Here the CDR3 reads CASSESPRTGGGKTQYF. As DNA, the CDR3 is TGTGCCAGCAGTGAATCCCCAAGGACAGGGGGCGGGAAGACCCAGTACTTC.

This clone was seen a handful of times. The rearrangement links TRBV23-1 to TRBJ1-1; TRBD1 agrees at 8 bases. TRBV23-1 is marked as an open reading frame, function uncertain. The junction had 15 bases not matched to a gene; V was cut back by 8 bases and J by 7 bases. The CDR3 contains 15 residues. CDR3 sequence: CASHPSYDRGGEAFF. The CDR3 DNA reads TGCGCCAGCCACCCTTCGTACGACAGGGGTGGTGAAGCTTTCTTT.

The chain links TRBV6-5 to TRBJ2-3, with a possible D match to TRBD2 (6 bases). This CDR3 has 15 amino acids. V was pared by 0 bases and J by 0 bases, with 7 bases between. CDR1 is MNHEY, CDR2 SVGAGI, per germline. The CDR3 region is CASSYSGTSTDTQYF. CDR3 sequence (DNA): TGTGCCAGCAGTTACTCGGGGACTAGCACAGATACGCAGTATTTT.

V and J are TRBV11-2 and TRBJ1-1; D not resolved. V was pared by 2 bases and J by 5 bases, with 15 bases between. Per the germline V gene, CDR1 is SGHAT and CDR2 is FQNNGV. This CDR3 comprises 15 residues. The CDR3 DNA sequence: TGTGCCAGCAGCTTAAGTCTAGGAAGCTGGACTGAAGCTTTCTTT. Its protein is CASSLSLGSWTEAFF.

V and J are TRBV7-9 and TRBJ1-2; 10 bases align to TRBD1. The J segment lost 8 bases and the V segment lost 6 bases, leaving 6 bases of the junction unmatched. Looked up from germline, CDR1 is SEHNR and CDR2 is FQNEAQ (reference sequence). This CDR3 contains 13 residues. The CDR3 reads CASRGQGEWGYTF. Here the CDR3 DNA reads TGTGCCAGCAGAGGACAGGGGGAGTGGGGCTACACCTTC. The variable domain in full, with the rest retrieved from reference TRBV7-9 and TRBJ1-2, is DTGVSQNPRHKITKRGQNVTFRCDPISEHNRLYWYRQTLGQGPEFLTYFQNEAQLEKSRLLSDRFSAERPKGSFSTLEIQRTEQGDSAMYLCASRGQGEWGYTFGSGTRLTVV.

This clone was seen a single time. V and J are TRBV7-8 and TRBJ2-2, with D possibly matching TRBD2 (6 bases). The CDR3 consists of 14 residues. Germline V lookup: CDR1 SGHVS, CDR2 FQNEAQ. V was clipped by 7 bases and J by 1 base, with 10 bases between them. The chain's CDR3 is CASTGGVNTGELFF. CDR3 sequence (DNA): TGTGCCAGCACCGGAGGGGTGAACACCGGGGAGCTGTTTTTT.

The chain's CDR3 is CAWSRGSRNTIYF. The CDR3 region has the DNA TGTGCCTGGAGTCGCGGATCCCGAAACACCATATATTTT. This chain links TRBV30 with TRBJ1-3; D remains unclear. V lost 2 bases, J lost 5 bases, and 10 bases lay in between. The CDR3 has 13 amino acids. CDR1 GTSNPN and CDR2 SVGIG come from the germline V gene (reference sequence).

About this clone: Other DNA sequences in this specimen translate into the identical CDR3. The gene calls are TRBV24-1 and TRBJ2-2; tentatively, D is TRBD2 (5 bases). V gave up 4 bases and J gave up 1 base, with 6 bases separating them. Per germline, CDR1 KGHDR and CDR2 SFDVKD. The CDR3 spans 14 residues. In DNA form, the CDR3 reads TGTGCCACCAGTGACCGGGGGAACACCGGGGAGCTGTTTTTT. Residues: CATSDRGNTGELFF.

CDR3 nucleotides: TGTGCCAGCATCAGACAGGGAGCGAGCACTGAAGCTTTCTTT. Translating gives CASIRQGASTEAFF. V usage is TRBV6-5 and J usage is TRBJ1-1; 7 bases are shared with TRBD1. Germline V gene data show CDR1 as MNHEY and CDR2 as SVGAGI. V gave up 7 bases and J gave up 4 bases; unmatched junction bases: 9. The CDR3 extends over 14 amino acids.

This chain uses TRBV9 with TRBJ2-3; unclear D gene. The V end lost 4 bases, the J end lost 4 bases, and 10 bases lay between the germline ends. This CDR3 is built from 13 residues. The V gene's germline CDR1 is SGDLS and CDR2 YYNGEE. In nucleotides, the CDR3 is TGTGCCAGCAGCTTCGGAGTAGCAGATACGCAGTATTTT. It translates to CASSFGVADTQYF.

The chain carries TRBV27 and TRBJ2-1; a weak D match, TRBD2 (5 bases). Germline CDR1 MNHEY, CDR2 SMNVEV (reference sequence). The CDR3 extends over 17 amino acids. V lost 8 bases and J 0 bases, leaving 20 bases between the germline ends. The CDR3 DNA is TGTGCCAGCTGCGGTATACGAGGGAAAAGCTCCTACAATGAGCAGTTCTTC. Translating gives CASCGIRGKSSYNEQFF.

This clone appeared a single time. The chain recombines TRBV11-3 with TRBJ2-2, with 7 bases identical to TRBD2. V shed 6 bases, J shed 5 bases, and the junction held 3 bases outside the gene matches. CDR3 length: 13 residues. Germline V gene lookup returns CDR1 SGHNT and CDR2 YENEEA. The CDR3 DNA is TGTGCCAGCAGAAAGGGAGGGACCGGGGAGCTGTTTTTT. It translates to CASRKGGTGELFF.

This clone was seen just once. The chain recombines TRBV19 with TRBJ1-4; 7 nucleotides match TRBD1. Germline V gene data show CDR1 as LNHDA and CDR2 as SQIVND (reference sequence). This CDR3 contains 14 residues. V was clipped by 7 bases and J by 8 bases; unmatched bases: 10. The CDR3 nucleotides are TGTGCCAGTACCGACAGGGACACAGGGGAAAAACTGTTTTTT. Its protein product is CASTDRDTGEKLFF. Supplemented by reference TRBV19 and TRBJ1-4, the full variable domain reads DGGITQSPKYLFRKEGQNVTLSCEQNLNHDAMYWYRQDPGQGLRLIYYSQIVNDFQKGDIAEGYSVSREKKESFPLTVTSAQKNPTAFYLCASTDRDTGEKLFFGSGTQLSVL.

J is TRBJ1-2 and V is TRBV5-4; the D is unclear. Germline loops: CDR1 SGHNT, CDR2 YYREEE (reference sequence). Trimming left V 4 bases short and J 3 bases short, with 10 bases between. CDR3 length: 13 residues. The CDR3 spells CASSLDIDYGYTF. Written as DNA, the CDR3 is TGTGCCAGCAGCCTCGACATAGACTATGGCTACACCTTC.

The chain carries TRBV4-3 and TRBJ2-3, with 7 bases that match TRBD2. After removal of 0 bases from V and 4 bases from J, the junction contained 4 bases not matched to a gene. This CDR3 comprises 15 residues. Germline CDR1 is LGHNA and CDR2 is YSLEER. CDR3 in DNA: TGCGCCAGCAGCCAAGACGGGGGGACTCCAGATACGCAGTATTTT. This gives the protein CASSQDGGTPDTQYF.

The V and J genes are TRBV7-2 and TRBJ2-7; 7 bases are shared with TRBD2. The J segment lost 0 bases and the V segment lost 0 bases, leaving 2 bases of the junction unmatched. The CDR3 runs 15 residues. The germline V gene encodes CDR1 SGHTA and CDR2 FQGNSA. CDR3 protein: CASSLAGGISYEQYF. The DNA for the CDR3 is TGTGCCAGCAGCTTAGCGGGGGGGATCTCCTACGAGCAGTACTTC.

This clone was recorded only once. The J gene is TRBJ2-5, the V gene TRBV19; D unclear. V was shortened by 1 base and J by 2 bases, with 14 bases between the two germline ends. The CDR3 contains 16 residues. The germline gives CDR1 LNHDA, CDR2 SQIVND (reference sequence). CDR3 coding DNA: TGTGCCAGTAGTATAGGACAATGGGTGACACAAGAGACCCAGTACTTC. Protein: CASSIGQWVTQETQYF.

The CDR3 DNA follows: TGCGCCAGCAGCCAAGAATGGACAGGGCGCACTTCTTATGGCTACACCTTC. This codes for CASSQEWTGRTSYGYTF. V usage is TRBV4-3 and J usage is TRBJ1-2; 8 bases map to TRBD1. This CDR3 region has 17 residues. V shed 0 bases and J 5 bases; nucleotides not matched to a gene: 11. Germline V gene lookup returns CDR1 LGHNA and CDR2 YSLEER.

The chain couples TRBV6-5 to TRBJ1-6, with D perhaps TRBD1 (5 bases). V was cut by 6 bases and J by 10 bases, with 19 bases left in between. The CDR3 covers 15 residues. Germline assignment: CDR1 MNHEY and CDR2 SVGAGI. CDR3 sequence reads: CASSPSPAGRSPLHF. The DNA for the CDR3 is TGTGCCAGCAGCCCCTCCCCGGCAGGGCGCTCACCCCTCCACTTT.

The chain uses TRBV19 and TRBJ1-2; 12 bases agree with TRBD1. The junction had 13 bases not matched to a gene; V was cut back by 7 bases and J by 7 bases. CDR1 LNHDA and CDR2 SQIVND come from the germline V gene (reference sequence). CDR3 length: 16 amino acids. The DNA for the CDR3 is TGTGCCAGTACCAAATGGGACAGGGGGCTCGCAAGTGGCTACACCTTC. Translating gives CASTKWDRGLASGYTF. The entire variable domain, with the rest obtained from reference TRBV19 and TRBJ1-2, is as follows: DGGITQSPKYLFRKEGQNVTLSCEQNLNHDAMYWYRQDPGQGLRLIYYSQIVNDFQKGDIAEGYSVSREKKESFPLTVTSAQKNPTAFYLCASTKWDRGLASGYTFGSGTRLTVV.

The V gene is TRBV19, the J gene TRBJ2-2; D gene unclear. This CDR3 spans 15 amino acids. Germline lookup yields CDR1 LNHDA and CDR2 SQIVND (reference sequence). Trimming took 7 bases from V and 0 from J, leaving 12 bases between them. CDR3 in amino acids: CASMLRHSNTGELFF. In DNA form, the CDR3 reads TGTGCCAGTATGCTTAGACATTCGAACACCGGGGAGCTGTTTTTT.

J is TRBJ2-5 and V is TRBV5-1; 9 bases fit TRBD2. V lost 4 bases, J lost 1 base, and 5 bases stayed unmatched. Germline CDR1 and CDR2: SGHRS and YFSETQ. This CDR3 contains 15 residues. This CDR3 reads CASSPGLAPQETQYF. The CDR3, as DNA: TGCGCCAGCAGCCCGGGACTAGCCCCCCAAGAGACCCAGTACTTC. Supplemented by reference TRBV5-1 and TRBJ2-5, the full variable domain reads KAGVTQTPRYLIKTRGQQVTLSCSPISGHRSVSWYQQTPGQGLQFLFEYFSETQRNKGNFPGRFSGRQFSNSRSEMNVSTLELGDSALYLCASSPGLAPQETQYFGPGTRLLVL.

The chain couples TRBV2 to TRBJ2-3; 8 bases map to TRBD1. The germline CDR1 and CDR2 sequences are SNHLY and FYNNEI. This CDR3 has 14 residues. V lost 6 bases to trimming and J lost 2 bases; unmatched junction nucleotides: 4. The CDR3 sequence: CASRTGVYTDTQYF. The CDR3 nucleotides read TGTGCCAGCAGGACAGGGGTCTACACAGATACGCAGTATTTT.

To note about this clone: Additional DNA sequences in this sample encode the identical CDR3. The gene calls are TRBV18 and TRBJ2-5; TRBD1 is a possible D gene (5 bases). Germline CDR1 KGHSH, CDR2 LQKENI. The CDR3 is 13 amino acids. Trimming pared 3 bases from V and 5 bases from J, leaving 10 bases between. CDR3 residues: CASSPPPGETQYF. As DNA, the CDR3 is TGTGCCAGCTCACCCCCACCAGGGGAGACCCAGTACTTC.

V is TRBV7-2 and J is TRBJ1-6; D gene unclear. CDR3 length: 13 residues. Germline V CDR1 and CDR2: SGHTA, FQGNSA. V shed 5 bases and J shed 7 bases, with 9 bases lying between them. The CDR3 nucleotides read TGTGCCAGCAGCCTCCAGTACAATTCACCCCTCCACTTT. It yields the protein CASSLQYNSPLHF. Variable domain in full (rest from reference TRBV7-2 and TRBJ1-6): GAGVSQSPSNKVTEKGKDVELRCDPISGHTALYWYRQSLGQGLEFLIYFQGNSAPDKSGLPSDRFSAERTGGSVSTLTIQRTQQEDSAVYLCASSLQYNSPLHFGNGTRLTVT.